Below, 8 T cell receptor beta chains from the same sample are listed, as sequenced in a study of response to subunit inactivated influenza vaccine. One entry per CDR3 protein, called by TCRdb with MiXCR from the RT-PCR reads. The sample carries hundreds of thousands of distinct CDR3 sequences, 6.5% to 8% recorded once. The sequencing here drew on PBMCs from blood, taken approximately 25 months after vaccination. These receptors were taken from a man aged 45-69 years who received an inactivated influenza vaccine.

A few counts support this clonotype. The V call is TRBV20-1, the J call TRBJ2-1; 12 bases are a match to TRBD2. The V gene's germline CDR1 is DFQATT and CDR2 SNEGSKA (reference sequence). J was trimmed by 10 bases and V by 0 bases; bases with no gene match: 10. The CDR3 totals 16 residues. The CDR3 spells CSARDPLAGGPREQFF. The DNA of the CDR3 is TGCAGTGCTAGAGATCCTCTAGCGGGAGGGCCTAGGGAGCAGTTCTTC.

DNA for the CDR3: TGTGCCAGCATATACAGGGGAATCTCCACAGATACGCAGTATTTT. This codes for CASIYRGISTDTQYF. The chain uses TRBV6-1 and TRBJ2-3; TRBD1 agrees at 7 bases. This CDR3 is 15 amino acids long. V shed 7 bases and J 2 bases; nucleotides not matched to a gene: 9. CDR1 and CDR2 from the germline V gene are MNHNS and SASEGT.

This sequence joins TRBV7-2 and TRBJ2-1, with TRBD2 matching over 12 bases. The CDR3 sequence is 17 residues long. V shed 5 bases and J 4 bases; nucleotides not matched to a gene: 9. The germline CDR1 and CDR2 sequences are SGHTA and FQGNSA. CDR3 in DNA: TGTGCCAGCAGCGACCGGACTAGCGGGGCCGGATACAATGAGCAGTTCTTC. It codes for CASSDRTSGAGYNEQFF.

The rearrangement links TRBV25-1 to TRBJ2-1; 15 bases align to TRBD2. The germline gives CDR1 MGHDK, CDR2 SYGVNS. J gave up 3 bases and V 8 bases, and 8 bases lay outside the gene matches. CDR3 length: 17 amino acids. The CDR3 region is CASGGLAGGRVYNEQFF. DNA of the CDR3: TGTGCCAGCGGTGGACTAGCGGGGGGGCGGGTCTACAATGAGCAGTTCTTC.

This clonotype was detected a few times. V gene TRBV19 combines with J gene TRBJ2-1; D possibly corresponds to TRBD1 (6 bases). Between the trimmed V and J ends, which lost 3 bases and 5 bases, there was a span of 11 bases. The CDR3 is made up of 14 amino acids. In germline, CDR1 is LNHDA, CDR2 SQIVND (reference sequence). CDR3 amino acids: CASSITDRNNEQFF. The CDR3 nucleotides read TGTGCCAGTAGTATCACCGACAGGAACAATGAGCAGTTCTTC. Using reference TRBV19 and TRBJ2-1 for the parts outside the CDR3, the full variable domain is DGGITQSPKYLFRKEGQNVTLSCEQNLNHDAMYWYRQDPGQGLRLIYYSQIVNDFQKGDIAEGYSVSREKKESFPLTVTSAQKNPTAFYLCASSITDRNNEQFFGPGTRLTVL.

The J gene is TRBJ1-3, the V gene TRBV7-8; D unclear. The CDR3 consists of 16 residues. V was pared by 1 base and J by 0 bases, with 10 bases between. Germline V gene lookup returns CDR1 SGHVS and CDR2 FQNEAQ. The CDR3 protein is CASSLESRTSGNTIYF. DNA for the CDR3: TGTGCCAGCAGCTTAGAGTCCAGGACCTCTGGAAACACCATATATTTT.

This clonotype has only a few counts. The chain uses TRBV4-3 and TRBJ1-2, with D perhaps matching TRBD1 (6 bases). CDR1 and CDR2 from the germline V gene are LGHNA and YSLEER. This CDR3 has 15 amino acids. Trimming left V 0 bases short and J 5 bases short, with 13 bases between. The CDR3 DNA follows: TGCGCCAGCAGCCAAGAAGGGGGGGCGATATATGGCTACACCTTC. It codes for CASSQEGGAIYGYTF.

The chain uses TRBV24-1 and TRBJ2-1; D is possibly TRBD1 or TRBD2 (5 bases each). The length of the CDR3 is 16 residues. Per germline, CDR1 KGHDR and CDR2 SFDVKD. V gave up 2 bases and J gave up 4 bases, with 14 bases separating them. CDR3 amino acids: CATSDYGTALYNEQFF. In DNA form, the CDR3 reads TGTGCCACCAGTGATTACGGGACGGCCCTTTACAATGAGCAGTTCTTC.